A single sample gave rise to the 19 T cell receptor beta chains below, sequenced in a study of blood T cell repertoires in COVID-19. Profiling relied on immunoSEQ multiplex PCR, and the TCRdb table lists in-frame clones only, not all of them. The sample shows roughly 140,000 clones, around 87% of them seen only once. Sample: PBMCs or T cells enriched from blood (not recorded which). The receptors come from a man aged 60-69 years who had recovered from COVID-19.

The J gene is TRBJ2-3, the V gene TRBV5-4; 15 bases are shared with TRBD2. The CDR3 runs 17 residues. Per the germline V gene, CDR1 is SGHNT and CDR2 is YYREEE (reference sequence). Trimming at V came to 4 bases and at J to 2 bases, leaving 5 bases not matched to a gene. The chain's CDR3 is CASSLGTSGRNTDTQYF. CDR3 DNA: TGTGCCAGCAGCCTAGGGACTAGCGGGAGGAACACAGATACGCAGTATTTT.

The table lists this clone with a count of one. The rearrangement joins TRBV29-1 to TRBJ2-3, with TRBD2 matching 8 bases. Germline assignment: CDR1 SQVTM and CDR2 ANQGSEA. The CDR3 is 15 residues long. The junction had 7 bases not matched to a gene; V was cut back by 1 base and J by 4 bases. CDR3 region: CSVEAQRGTSDTQYF. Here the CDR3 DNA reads TGCAGCGTTGAAGCCCAGCGGGGGACCTCAGATACGCAGTATTTT.

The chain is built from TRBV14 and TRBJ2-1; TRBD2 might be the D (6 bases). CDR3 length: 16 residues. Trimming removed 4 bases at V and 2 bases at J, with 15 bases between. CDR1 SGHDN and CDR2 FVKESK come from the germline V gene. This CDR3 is CASSLTTGGAYNEQFF. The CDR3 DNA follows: TGTGCCAGCAGCCTTACGACCGGGGGAGCCTACAATGAGCAGTTCTTC.

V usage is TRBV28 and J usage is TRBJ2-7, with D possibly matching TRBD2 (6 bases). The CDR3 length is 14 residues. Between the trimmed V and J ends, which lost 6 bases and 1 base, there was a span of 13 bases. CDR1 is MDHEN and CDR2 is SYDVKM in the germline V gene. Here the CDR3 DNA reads TGTGCCAGCAGCCCTGGGGCGGGATCCTACGAGCAGTACTTC. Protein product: CASSPGAGSYEQYF.

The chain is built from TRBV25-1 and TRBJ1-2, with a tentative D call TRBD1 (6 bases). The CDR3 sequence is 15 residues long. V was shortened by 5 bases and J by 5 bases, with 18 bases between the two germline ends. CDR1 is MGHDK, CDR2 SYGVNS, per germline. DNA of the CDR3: TGTGCCAGCAGTCCCCCCGGGAGGGGGTGGTATGGCTACACCTTC. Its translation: CASSPPGRGWYGYTF.

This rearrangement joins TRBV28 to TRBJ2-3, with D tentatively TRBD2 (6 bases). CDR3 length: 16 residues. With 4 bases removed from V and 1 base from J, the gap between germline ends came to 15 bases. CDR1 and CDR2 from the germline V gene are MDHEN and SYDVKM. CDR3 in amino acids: CASSSVGGWGTDTQYF. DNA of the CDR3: TGTGCCAGCAGTTCGGTGGGAGGTTGGGGCACAGATACGCAGTATTTT. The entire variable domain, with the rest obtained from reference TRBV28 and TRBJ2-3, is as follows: DVKVTQSSRYLVKRTGEKVFLECVQDMDHENMFWYRQDPGLGLRLIYFSYDVKMKEKGDIPEGYSVSREKKERFSLILESASTNQTSMYLCASSSVGGWGTDTQYFGPGTRLTVL.

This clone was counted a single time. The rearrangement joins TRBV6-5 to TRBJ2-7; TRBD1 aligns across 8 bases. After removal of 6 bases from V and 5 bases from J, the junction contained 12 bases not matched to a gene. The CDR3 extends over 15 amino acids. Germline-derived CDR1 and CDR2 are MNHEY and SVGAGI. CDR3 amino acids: CASSLLGQVGNEQYF. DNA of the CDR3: TGTGCCAGCAGCCTATTGGGACAGGTTGGGAACGAGCAGTACTTC.

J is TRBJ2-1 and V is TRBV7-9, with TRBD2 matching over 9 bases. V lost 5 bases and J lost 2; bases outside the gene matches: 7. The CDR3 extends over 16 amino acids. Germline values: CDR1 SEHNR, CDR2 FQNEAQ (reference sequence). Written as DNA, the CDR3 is TGTGCCAGCAGCGTACCGGGACTAGCAACCTACAATGAGCAGTTCTTC. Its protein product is CASSVPGLATYNEQFF.

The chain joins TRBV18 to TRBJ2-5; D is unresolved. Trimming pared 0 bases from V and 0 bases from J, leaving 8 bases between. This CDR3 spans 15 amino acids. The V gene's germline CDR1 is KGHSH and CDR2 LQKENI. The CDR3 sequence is CASSPPRQNQETQYF. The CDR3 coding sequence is TGTGCCAGCTCACCACCACGTCAGAACCAAGAGACCCAGTACTTC.

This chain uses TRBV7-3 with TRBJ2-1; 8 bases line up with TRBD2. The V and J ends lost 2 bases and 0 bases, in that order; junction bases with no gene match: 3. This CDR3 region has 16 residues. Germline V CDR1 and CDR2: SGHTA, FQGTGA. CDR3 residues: CASSLLSGSSYNEQFF. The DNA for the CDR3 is TGTGCCAGCAGCTTACTCAGCGGGAGCTCCTACAATGAGCAGTTCTTC. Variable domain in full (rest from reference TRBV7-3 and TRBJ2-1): GAGVSQTPSNKVTEKGKYVELRCDPISGHTALYWYRQSLGQGPEFLIYFQGTGAADDSGLPNDRFFAVRPEGSVSTLKIQRTERGDSAVYLCASSLLSGSSYNEQFFGPGTRLTVL.

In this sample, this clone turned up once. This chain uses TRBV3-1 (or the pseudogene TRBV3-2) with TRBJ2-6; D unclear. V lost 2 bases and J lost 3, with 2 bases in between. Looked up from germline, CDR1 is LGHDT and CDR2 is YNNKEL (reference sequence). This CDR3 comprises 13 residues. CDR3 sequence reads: CASSQRGANVLTF. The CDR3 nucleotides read TGTGCCAGCAGCCAACGTGGGGCCAACGTCCTGACTTTC.

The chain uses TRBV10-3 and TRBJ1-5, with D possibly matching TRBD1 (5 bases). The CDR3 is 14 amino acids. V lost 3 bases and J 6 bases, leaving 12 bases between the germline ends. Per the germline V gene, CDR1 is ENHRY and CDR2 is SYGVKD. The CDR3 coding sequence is TGTGCCATCAGTGACCGGGGGGGTGCTCAGCCCCAGCATTTT. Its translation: CAISDRGGAQPQHF.

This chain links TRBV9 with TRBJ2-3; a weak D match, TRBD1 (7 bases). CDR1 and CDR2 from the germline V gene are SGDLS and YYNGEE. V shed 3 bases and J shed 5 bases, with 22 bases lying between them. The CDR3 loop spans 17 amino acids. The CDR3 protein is CASSDRRSTGEVDTQYF. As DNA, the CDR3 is TGTGCCAGCAGCGATCGAAGATCAACAGGGGAGGTAGATACGCAGTATTTT.

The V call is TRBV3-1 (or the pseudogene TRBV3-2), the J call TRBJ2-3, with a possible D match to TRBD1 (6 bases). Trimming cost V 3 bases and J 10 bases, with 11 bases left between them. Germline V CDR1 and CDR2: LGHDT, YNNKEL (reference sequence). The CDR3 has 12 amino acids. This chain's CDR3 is CASSHGQSAQYF. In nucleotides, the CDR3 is TGTGCCAGCAGCCATGGACAGAGCGCGCAGTATTTT.

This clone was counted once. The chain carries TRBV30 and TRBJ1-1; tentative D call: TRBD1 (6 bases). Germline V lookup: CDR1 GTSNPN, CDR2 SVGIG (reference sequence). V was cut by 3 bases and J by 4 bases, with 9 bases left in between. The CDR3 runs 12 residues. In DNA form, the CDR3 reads TGTGCCTGGAGCGGACAGACCACTGAAGCTTTCTTT. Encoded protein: CAWSGQTTEAFF.

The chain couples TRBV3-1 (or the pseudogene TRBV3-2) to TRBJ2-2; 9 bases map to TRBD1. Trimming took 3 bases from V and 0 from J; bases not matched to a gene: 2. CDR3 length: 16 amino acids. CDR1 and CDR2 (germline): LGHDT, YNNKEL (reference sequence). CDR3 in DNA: TGTGCCAGCAGCCAGCGGACAGGGGCGAACACCGGGGAGCTGTTTTTT. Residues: CASSQRTGANTGELFF.

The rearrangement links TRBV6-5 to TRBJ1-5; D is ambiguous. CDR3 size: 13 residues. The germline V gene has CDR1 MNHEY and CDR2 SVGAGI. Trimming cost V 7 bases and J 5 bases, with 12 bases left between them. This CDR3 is CASNIGLDQPQHF. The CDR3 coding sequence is TGTGCCAGCAATATCGGTCTGGATCAGCCCCAGCATTTT.

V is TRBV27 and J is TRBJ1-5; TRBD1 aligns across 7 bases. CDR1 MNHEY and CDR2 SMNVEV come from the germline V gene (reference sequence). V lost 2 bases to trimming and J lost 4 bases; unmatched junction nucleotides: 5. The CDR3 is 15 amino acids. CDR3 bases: TGTGCCAGCAGTTTAGAAGGGGGCAATAATCAGCCCCAGCATTTT. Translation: CASSLEGGNNQPQHF.

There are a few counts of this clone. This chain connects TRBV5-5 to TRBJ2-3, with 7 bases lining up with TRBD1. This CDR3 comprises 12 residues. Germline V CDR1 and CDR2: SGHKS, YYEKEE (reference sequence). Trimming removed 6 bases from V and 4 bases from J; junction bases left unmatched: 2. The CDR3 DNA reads TGTGCCAGCAACAGGGGCGCAGATACGCAGTATTTT. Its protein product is CASNRGADTQYF.